One sample yielded the 9 T cell receptor beta chains listed below, sequenced in a study of vaccination and CD4 T cells after COVID-19. Cultured CD4+ T-cell DNA underwent Oncomine TCR Beta short-read sequencing. TCRdb independently ran MiXCR on the PCR reads; one entry per CDR3 protein. The sample lists fewer than 12,000 distinct CDR3 sequences, 25% to 40% occurring once. What these receptors recognize is not known. The treatment: roughly ten-day PBMC culture with coronavirus spike peptide pools or control peptides (ViraFEST assay). What was sequenced was CD4+ T cells from blood, cultured in vitro. These receptors were taken from a human donor who had recovered from COVID-19.

The chain couples TRBV7-2 to TRBJ2-7, with 9 bases identical to TRBD2. The V and J ends lost 5 bases and 2 bases, in that order; junction bases with no gene match: 7. The CDR3 is made up of 15 amino acids. Germline CDR1 reads SGHTA; CDR2 reads FQGNSA. The CDR3 DNA sequence: TGTGCCAGCAGCCGGACCTCTAGCGGGACCTACGAGCAGTACTTC. It codes for CASSRTSSGTYEQYF. The full variable domain, rest sourced from reference TRBV7-2 and TRBJ2-7, is GAGVSQSPSNKVTEKGKDVELRCDPISGHTALYWYRQSLGQGLEFLIYFQGNSAPDKSGLPSDRFSAERTGGSVSTLTIQRTQQEDSAVYLCASSRTSSGTYEQYFGPGTRLTVT.

The chain links TRBV7-9 to TRBJ1-1; the D is unclear. The germline gives CDR1 SEHNR, CDR2 FQNEAQ (reference sequence). Trimming left V 1 base short and J 1 base short, with 7 bases between. The CDR3 has 14 amino acids. The CDR3 DNA is TGTGCCAGCAGCTTAGGTATCCAGAACACTGAAGCTTTCTTT. Its protein product is CASSLGIQNTEAFF.

This chain connects TRBV6-1 to TRBJ1-1; D gene ambiguous. V shed 9 bases and J shed 1 base, with 6 bases lying between them. The germline gives CDR1 MNHNS, CDR2 SASEGT. The CDR3 runs to 11 residues. CDR3 region: CASTKNTEAFF. CDR3 nucleotide sequence: TGTGCCAGTACCAAGAACACTGAAGCTTTCTTT.

The chain links TRBV28 to TRBJ2-7, with D possibly matching TRBD2 (7 bases). The CDR3 extends over 15 amino acids. V lost 6 bases, J lost 2 bases, and 17 bases lay in between. Looked up from germline, CDR1 is MDHEN and CDR2 is SYDVKM. CDR3 nucleotides: TGTGCCAGCAGGCCCGGGGGGCCCTTAACCTACGAGCAGTACTTC. This encodes CASRPGGPLTYEQYF.

This clonotype was recorded a few times. The DNA of the CDR3 is TGTGCCAGCAGTTACTCTGCGGCGGGGAAGTCGGGTGAGCAGTACTTC. Encoded protein: CASSYSAAGKSGEQYF. This rearrangement joins TRBV6-5 to TRBJ2-7, with a tentative D call TRBD2 (6 bases). CDR1 and CDR2 from the germline V gene are MNHEY and SVGAGI. The V gene lost 0 bases and the J gene lost 7 bases, with 19 bases spanning the gap. The CDR3 runs 16 residues.

The genes are TRBV24-1 and TRBJ2-3; no definite D call. The CDR3 runs to 11 residues. CDR1 and CDR2 from the germline V gene are KGHDR and SFDVKD. Trimming shortened V by 7 bases and J by 6 bases, and 7 bases separated the two germline ends. In nucleotides, the CDR3 is TGTGCCACCAGCTTCCGGGATACGCAGTATTTT. It specifies CATSFRDTQYF.

The CDR3 DNA follows: TGTGCCAGCAGCCAACAGACAGTATCTGAGCAGTTCTTC. Amino acids: CASSQQTVSEQFF. The V call is TRBV7-2, the J call TRBJ2-1; D perhaps matches TRBD1 (5 bases). V lost 5 bases to trimming and J lost 9 bases, with 14 bases between them. From germline, CDR1 is SGHTA and CDR2 FQGNSA. This CDR3 region has 13 residues.

In its sample, this clonotype was seen a few times. V is TRBV5-1 and J is TRBJ2-5, with 11 positions matching TRBD2. The V and J ends lost 5 bases and 2 bases, in that order; junction bases with no gene match: 5. Germline V gene lookup returns CDR1 SGHRS and CDR2 YFSETQ. The CDR3 runs 15 residues. The CDR3 spells CASRELAGGQETQYF. The DNA of the CDR3 is TGCGCCAGCAGAGAATTAGCGGGGGGGCAAGAGACCCAGTACTTC.

V is TRBV12-3 or TRBV12-4 and J is TRBJ1-1; 8 nucleotides agree with TRBD1. V dropped 6 bases and J dropped 4; count of bases not matched to a gene: 4. The CDR3 runs to 13 residues. The CDR3 DNA is TGTGCCAGCAGGAGACAGGGGACCACTGAAGCTTTCTTT. Protein product: CASRRQGTTEAFF.